In this sample, the clone carrying this TCR beta chain turned up a few times. Its antigen is unidentified. 5'RACE template switching produced TCR cDNA carrying a universal primer site and UMIs. TCRdb re-analysed the 5' RACE reads in MiXCR, keeping a single row per CDR3 protein. The table shows a few hundred thousand distinct CDR3 sequences, with more than 9% occurring only once. This specimen comes from a study of T cells after yellow fever vaccination. At the level of the study: SMART-Seq v4 Ultra Low Input prepared libraries from low-cell fractions.

Study-wide results and limits: It was a small share of clonotypes that appeared in both CD4 and CD8 compartments. A weaker but faster secondary response was observed, peaking on day 5 versus 15.

Germline lookup yields CDR1 MGHRA and CDR2 YSYEKL. Trimming pared 2 bases from V and 2 bases from J, leaving 19 bases between. The CDR3 is 18 amino acids. This chain uses TRBV4-1 with TRBJ1-5; D is unclear. The specimen comprised PBMCs, sampled on the day of the first yellow fever vaccination. This sequence originates from a man aged 18 to 30 who received the YFV17D yellow fever vaccine. DNA for the CDR3: TGCGCCAGCAGCCAATTCCTTCCCGGGAGGTACGGCAATCAGCCCCAGCATTTT. Translation: CASSQFLPGRYGNQPQHF.